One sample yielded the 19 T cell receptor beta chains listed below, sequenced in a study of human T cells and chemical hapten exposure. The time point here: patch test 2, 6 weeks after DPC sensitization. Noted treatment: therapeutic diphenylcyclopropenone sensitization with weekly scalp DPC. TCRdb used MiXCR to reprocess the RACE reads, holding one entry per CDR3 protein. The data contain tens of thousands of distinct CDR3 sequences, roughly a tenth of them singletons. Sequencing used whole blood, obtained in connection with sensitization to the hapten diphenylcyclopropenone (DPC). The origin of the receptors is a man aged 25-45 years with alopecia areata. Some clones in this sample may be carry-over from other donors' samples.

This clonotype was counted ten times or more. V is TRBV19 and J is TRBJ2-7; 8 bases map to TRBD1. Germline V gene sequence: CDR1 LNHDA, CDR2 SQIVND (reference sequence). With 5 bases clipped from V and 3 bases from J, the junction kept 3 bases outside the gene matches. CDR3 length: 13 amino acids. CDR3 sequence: CASSAGQDYEQYF. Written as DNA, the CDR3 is TGTGCCAGTAGTGCGGGACAGGACTACGAGCAGTACTTC.

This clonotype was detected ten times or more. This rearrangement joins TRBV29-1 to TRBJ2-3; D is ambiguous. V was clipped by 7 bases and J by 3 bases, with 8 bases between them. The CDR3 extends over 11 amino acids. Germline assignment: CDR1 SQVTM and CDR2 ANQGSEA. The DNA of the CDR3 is TGCAGCGCCACGGATACAGATACGCAGTATTTT. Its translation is CSATDTDTQYF.

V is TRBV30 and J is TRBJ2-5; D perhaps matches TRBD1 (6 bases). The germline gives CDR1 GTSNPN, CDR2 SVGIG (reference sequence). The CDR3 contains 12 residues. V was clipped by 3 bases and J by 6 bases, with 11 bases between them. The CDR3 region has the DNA TGTGCCTGGAGCGAGCAGGGGAAGACCCAGTACTTC. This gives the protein CAWSEQGKTQYF.

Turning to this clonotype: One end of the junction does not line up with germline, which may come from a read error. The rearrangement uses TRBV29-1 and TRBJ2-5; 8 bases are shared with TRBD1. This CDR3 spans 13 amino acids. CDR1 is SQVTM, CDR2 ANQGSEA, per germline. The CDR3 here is CSVEVTGEETQYF. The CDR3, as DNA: TGCAGCGTCGAAGTGACAGGGGAAGAGACCCAGTACTTC.

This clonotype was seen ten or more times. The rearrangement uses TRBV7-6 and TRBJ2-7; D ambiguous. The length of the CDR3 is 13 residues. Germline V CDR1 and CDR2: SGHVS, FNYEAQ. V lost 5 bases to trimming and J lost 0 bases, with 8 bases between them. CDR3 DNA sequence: TGTGCCAGCAGCGCCCCCTCCTCCTACGAGCAGTACTTC. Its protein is CASSAPSSYEQYF. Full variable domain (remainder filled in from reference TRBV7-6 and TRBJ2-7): GAGVSQSPRYKVTKRGQDVALRCDPISGHVSLYWYRQALGQGPEFLTYFNYEAQQDKSGLPNDRFSAERPEGSISTLTIQRTEQRDSAMYRCASSAPSSYEQYFGPGTRLTVT.

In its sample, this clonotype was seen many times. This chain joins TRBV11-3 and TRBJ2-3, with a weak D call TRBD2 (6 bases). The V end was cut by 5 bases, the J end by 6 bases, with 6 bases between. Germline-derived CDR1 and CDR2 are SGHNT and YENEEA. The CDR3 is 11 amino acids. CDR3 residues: CASSRGDTQYF. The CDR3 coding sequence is TGTGCCAGCAGCCGGGGGGATACGCAGTATTTT.

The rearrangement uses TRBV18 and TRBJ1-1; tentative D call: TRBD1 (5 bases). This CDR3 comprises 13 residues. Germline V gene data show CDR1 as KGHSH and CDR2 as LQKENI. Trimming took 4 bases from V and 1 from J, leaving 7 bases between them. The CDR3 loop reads CASSQGPNTEAFF. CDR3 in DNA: TGTGCCAGCTCACAGGGACCGAACACTGAAGCTTTCTTT.

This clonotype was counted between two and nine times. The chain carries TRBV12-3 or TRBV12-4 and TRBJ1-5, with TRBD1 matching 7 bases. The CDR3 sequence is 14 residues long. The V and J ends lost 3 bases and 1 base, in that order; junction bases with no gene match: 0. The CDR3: CASSLDRSNQPQHF. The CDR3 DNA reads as TGTGCCAGCAGTTTGGACAGGAGCAATCAGCCCCAGCATTTT.

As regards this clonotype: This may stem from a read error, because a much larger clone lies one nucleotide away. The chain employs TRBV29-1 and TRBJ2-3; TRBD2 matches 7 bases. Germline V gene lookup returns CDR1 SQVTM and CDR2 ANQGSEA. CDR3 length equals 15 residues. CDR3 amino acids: CSVEDVAGSGDAQYF. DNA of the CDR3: TGCAGCGTTGAAGATGTAGCGGGCTCAGGAGATGCGCAGTATTTT.

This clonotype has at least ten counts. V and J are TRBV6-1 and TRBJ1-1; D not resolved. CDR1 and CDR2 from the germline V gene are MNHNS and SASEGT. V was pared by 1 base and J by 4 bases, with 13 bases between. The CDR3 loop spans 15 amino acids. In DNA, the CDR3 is TGTGCCAGCAGTGAAGGGTCCAACCGAGGCACTGAAGCTTTCTTT. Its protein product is CASSEGSNRGTEAFF.

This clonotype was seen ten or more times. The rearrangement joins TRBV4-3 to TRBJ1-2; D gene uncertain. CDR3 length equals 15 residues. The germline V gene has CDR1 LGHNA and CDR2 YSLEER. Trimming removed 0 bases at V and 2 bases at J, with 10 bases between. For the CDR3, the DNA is TGCGCCAGCAGCCAAGATCAAGCCAGGAACTATGGCTACACCTTC. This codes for CASSQDQARNYGYTF.

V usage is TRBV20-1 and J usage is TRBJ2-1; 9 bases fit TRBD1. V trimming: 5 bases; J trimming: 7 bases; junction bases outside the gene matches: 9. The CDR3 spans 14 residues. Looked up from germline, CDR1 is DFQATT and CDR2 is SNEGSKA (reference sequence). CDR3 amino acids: CSAPENRGLNEQFF. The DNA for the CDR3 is TGCAGTGCTCCCGAGAACAGGGGGCTTAATGAGCAGTTCTTC.

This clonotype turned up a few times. The DNA of the CDR3 is TGCAGCGCAGGACTAGCGGGGGAAGGTGAGCAGTTCTTC. Its translation is CSAGLAGEGEQFF. The chain carries TRBV29-1 and TRBJ2-1, with 13 bases aligning to TRBD2. Losses at the gene ends were 7 bases for V and 9 bases for J; bases not matched to a gene: 6. The CDR3 consists of 13 residues. The germline gives CDR1 SQVTM, CDR2 ANQGSEA.

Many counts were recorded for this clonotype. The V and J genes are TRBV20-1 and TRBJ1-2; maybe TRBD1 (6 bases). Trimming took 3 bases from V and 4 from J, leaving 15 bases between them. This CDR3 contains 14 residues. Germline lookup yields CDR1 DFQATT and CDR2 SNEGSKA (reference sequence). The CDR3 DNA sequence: TGCAGTGCTAGGGGGGACATAAGACCCTATGGCTACACCTTC. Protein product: CSARGDIRPYGYTF.

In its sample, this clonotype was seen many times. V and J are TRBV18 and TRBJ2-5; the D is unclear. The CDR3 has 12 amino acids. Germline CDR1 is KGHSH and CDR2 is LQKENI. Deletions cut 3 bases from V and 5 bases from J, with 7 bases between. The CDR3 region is CASSPSLETQYF. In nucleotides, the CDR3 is TGTGCCAGCTCACCGTCTTTGGAGACCCAGTACTTC.

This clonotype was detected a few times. The DNA of the CDR3 is TGTGCCAGCAGCCCGATCACGAGCACAGATACGCAGTATTTT. It codes for CASSPITSTDTQYF. This chain joins TRBV14 and TRBJ2-3; D uncertain. The CDR3 runs 14 residues. V gave up 4 bases and J gave up 0 bases, with 8 bases separating them. CDR1 SGHDN and CDR2 FVKESK come from the germline V gene.

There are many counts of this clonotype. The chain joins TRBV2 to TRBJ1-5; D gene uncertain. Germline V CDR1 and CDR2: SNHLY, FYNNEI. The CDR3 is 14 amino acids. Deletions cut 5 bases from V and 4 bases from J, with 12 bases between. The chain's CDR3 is CASSLFTANQPQHF. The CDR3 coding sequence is TGTGCCAGCAGTTTGTTCACGGCAAATCAGCCCCAGCATTTT.

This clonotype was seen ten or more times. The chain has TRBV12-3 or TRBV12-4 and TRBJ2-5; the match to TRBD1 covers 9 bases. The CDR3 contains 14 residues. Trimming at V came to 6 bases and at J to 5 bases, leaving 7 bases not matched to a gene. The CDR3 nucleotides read TGTGCCAGCAGATCCTTAACAGGGGGCGAGACCCAGTACTTC. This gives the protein CASRSLTGGETQYF.

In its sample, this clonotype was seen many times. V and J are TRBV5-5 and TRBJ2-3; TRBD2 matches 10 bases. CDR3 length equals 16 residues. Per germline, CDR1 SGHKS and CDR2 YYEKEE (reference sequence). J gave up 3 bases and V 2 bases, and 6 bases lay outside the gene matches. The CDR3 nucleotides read TGTGCCAGCAGCTTAGGAGCGGGACTAGCGACAGATACGCAGTATTTT. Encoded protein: CASSLGAGLATDTQYF.